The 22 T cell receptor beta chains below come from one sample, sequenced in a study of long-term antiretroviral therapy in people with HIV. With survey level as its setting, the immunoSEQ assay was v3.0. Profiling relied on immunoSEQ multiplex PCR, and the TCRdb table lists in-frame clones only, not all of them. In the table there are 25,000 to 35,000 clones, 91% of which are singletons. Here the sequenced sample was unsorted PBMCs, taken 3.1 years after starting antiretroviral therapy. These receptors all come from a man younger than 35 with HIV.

The CDR3 region is CAIRRESSTDTQYF. The CDR3, as DNA: TGTGCCATCAGAAGGGAGTCTAGCACAGATACGCAGTATTTT. The chain is built from TRBV10-3 and TRBJ2-3, with D maybe TRBD2 (5 bases). Deletions cut 6 bases from V and 0 bases from J, with 10 bases between. This CDR3 has 14 residues. CDR1 ENHRY and CDR2 SYGVKD come from the germline V gene.

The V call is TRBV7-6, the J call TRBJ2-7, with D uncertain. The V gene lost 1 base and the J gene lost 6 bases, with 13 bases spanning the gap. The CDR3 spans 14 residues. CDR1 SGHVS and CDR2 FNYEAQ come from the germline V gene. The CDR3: CASSLGGLYGEQYF. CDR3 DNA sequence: TGTGCCAGCAGCTTAGGTGGTTTGTACGGCGAGCAGTACTTC.

Here the CDR3 reads CASAEGALLETQYF. DNA of the CDR3: TGTGCCAGCGCCGAGGGGGCACTACTAGAGACCCAGTACTTC. This chain joins TRBV19 and TRBJ2-5; 7 bases are shared with TRBD1. V shed 9 bases and J 4 bases; nucleotides not matched to a gene: 11. CDR3 length equals 14 residues. The germline V gene encodes CDR1 LNHDA and CDR2 SQIVND (reference sequence).

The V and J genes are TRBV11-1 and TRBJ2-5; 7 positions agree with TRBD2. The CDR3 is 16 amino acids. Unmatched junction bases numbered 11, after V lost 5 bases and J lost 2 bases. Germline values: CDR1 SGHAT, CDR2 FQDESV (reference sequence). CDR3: CASSPERRTRQETQYF. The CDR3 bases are TGTGCCAGCAGCCCCGAACGCCGGACTAGGCAAGAGACCCAGTACTTC.

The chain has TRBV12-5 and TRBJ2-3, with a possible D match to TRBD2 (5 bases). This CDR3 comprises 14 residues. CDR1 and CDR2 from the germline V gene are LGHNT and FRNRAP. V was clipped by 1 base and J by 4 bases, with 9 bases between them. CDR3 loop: CASGLGGWADTQYF. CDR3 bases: TGTGCTAGTGGTTTGGGCGGGTGGGCAGATACGCAGTATTTT.

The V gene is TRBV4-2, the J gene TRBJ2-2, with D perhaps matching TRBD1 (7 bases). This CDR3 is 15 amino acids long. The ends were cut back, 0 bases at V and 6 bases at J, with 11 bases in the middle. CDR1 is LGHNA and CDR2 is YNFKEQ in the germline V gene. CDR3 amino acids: CASSQEEGAAGELFF. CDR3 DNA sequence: TGTGCCAGCAGCCAAGAGGAGGGGGCGGCCGGGGAGCTGTTTTTT.

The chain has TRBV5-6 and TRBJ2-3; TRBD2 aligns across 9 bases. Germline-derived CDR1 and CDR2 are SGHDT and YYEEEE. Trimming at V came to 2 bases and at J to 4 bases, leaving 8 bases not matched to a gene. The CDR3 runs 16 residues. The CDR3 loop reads CASSLRLAGRSDTQYF. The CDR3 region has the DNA TGTGCCAGCAGCTTAAGGCTAGCGGGGAGGTCAGATACGCAGTATTTT.

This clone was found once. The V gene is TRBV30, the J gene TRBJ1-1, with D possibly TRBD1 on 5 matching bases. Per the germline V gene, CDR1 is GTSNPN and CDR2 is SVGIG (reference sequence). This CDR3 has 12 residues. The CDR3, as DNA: TGTGCGAGGGGTCCTTTGGGCGCTGAAGCTTTCTTT. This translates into CARGPLGAEAFF.

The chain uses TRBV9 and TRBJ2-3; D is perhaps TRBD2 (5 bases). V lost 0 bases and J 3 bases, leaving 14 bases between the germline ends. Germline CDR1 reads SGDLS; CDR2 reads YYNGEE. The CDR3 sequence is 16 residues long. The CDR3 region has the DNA TGTGCCAGCAGCGTAGGGATTAGCGTTGGAACAGATACGCAGTATTTT. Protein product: CASSVGISVGTDTQYF. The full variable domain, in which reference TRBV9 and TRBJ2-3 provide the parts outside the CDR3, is DSGVTQTPKHLITATGQRVTLRCSPRSGDLSVYWYQQSLDQGLQFLIQYYNGEERAKGNILERFSAQQFPDLHSELNLSSLELGDSALYFCASSVGISVGTDTQYFGPGTRLTVL.

The CDR3 DNA reads TGTGCCAGCATCCACGGGGCTCCGAGCACAGATACGCAGTATTTT. Amino acid sequence: CASIHGAPSTDTQYF. V and J are TRBV7-9 and TRBJ2-3, with D perhaps being TRBD1 or TRBD2 (5 bases each). There are 15 residues in the CDR3. From germline, CDR1 is SEHNR and CDR2 FQNEAQ (reference sequence). Trimming took 7 bases from V and 0 from J, leaving 14 bases between them.

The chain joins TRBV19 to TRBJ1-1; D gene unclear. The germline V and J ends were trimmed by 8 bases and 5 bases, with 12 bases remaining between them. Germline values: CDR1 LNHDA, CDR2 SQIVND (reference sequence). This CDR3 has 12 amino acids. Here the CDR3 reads CASRTAGTEAFF. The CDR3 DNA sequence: TGTGCCAGTCGGACGGCCGGGACTGAAGCTTTCTTT.

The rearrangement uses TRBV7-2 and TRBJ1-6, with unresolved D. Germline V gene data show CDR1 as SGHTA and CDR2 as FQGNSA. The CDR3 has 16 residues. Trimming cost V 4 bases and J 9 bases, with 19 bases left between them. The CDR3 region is CASSSRLEGWSSPLHF. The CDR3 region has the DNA TGTGCCAGCAGCTCACGATTGGAGGGCTGGAGTTCACCCCTCCACTTT.

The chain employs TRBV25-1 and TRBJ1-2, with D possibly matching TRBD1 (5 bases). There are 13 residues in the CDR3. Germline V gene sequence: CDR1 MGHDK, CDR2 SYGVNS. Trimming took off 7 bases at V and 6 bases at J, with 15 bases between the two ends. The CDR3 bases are TGTGCCAGCATCGGTCGACCCAGGGATGGCTACACCTTC. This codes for CASIGRPRDGYTF.

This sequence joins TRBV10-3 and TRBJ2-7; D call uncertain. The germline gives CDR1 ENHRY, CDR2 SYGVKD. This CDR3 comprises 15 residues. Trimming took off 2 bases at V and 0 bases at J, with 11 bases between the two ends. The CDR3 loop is CAISEEPQSSYEQYF. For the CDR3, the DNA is TGTGCCATCAGTGAGGAGCCCCAGAGCTCCTACGAGCAGTACTTC.

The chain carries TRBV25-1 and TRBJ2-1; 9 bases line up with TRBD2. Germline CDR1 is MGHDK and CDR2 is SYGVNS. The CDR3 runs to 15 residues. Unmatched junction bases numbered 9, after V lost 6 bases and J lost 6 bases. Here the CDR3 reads CASSLPGLAGNEQFF. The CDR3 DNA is TGTGCCAGCAGCCTACCGGGACTAGCAGGCAATGAGCAGTTCTTC.

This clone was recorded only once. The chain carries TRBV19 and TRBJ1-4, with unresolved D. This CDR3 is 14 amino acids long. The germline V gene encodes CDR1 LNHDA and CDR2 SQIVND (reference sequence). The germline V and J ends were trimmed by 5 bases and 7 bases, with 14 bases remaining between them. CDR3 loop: CASSGVPLVEKLFF. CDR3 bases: TGTGCCAGTAGTGGAGTCCCATTGGTTGAAAAACTGTTTTTT.

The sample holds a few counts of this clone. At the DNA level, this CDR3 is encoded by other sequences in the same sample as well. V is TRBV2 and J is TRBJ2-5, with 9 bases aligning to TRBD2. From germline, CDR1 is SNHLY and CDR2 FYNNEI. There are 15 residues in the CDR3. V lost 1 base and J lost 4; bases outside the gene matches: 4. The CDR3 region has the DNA TGTGCCAGCAGTGAAGGCGGGGGGGCCGGAGAGACCCAGTACTTC. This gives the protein CASSEGGGAGETQYF.

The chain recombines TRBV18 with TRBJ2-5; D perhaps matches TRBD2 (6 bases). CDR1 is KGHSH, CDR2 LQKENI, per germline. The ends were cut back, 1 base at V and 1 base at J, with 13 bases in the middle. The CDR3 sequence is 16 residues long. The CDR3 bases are TGTGCCAGCTCACCACGGAGGGGAACCCCCCAAGAGACCCAGTACTTC. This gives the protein CASSPRRGTPQETQYF.

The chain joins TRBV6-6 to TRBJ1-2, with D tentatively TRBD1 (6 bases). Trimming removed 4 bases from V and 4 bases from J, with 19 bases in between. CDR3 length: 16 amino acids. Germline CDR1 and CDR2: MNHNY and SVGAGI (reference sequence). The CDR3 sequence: CASSSGTLPLSYGYTF. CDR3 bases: TGTGCCAGCAGTTCGGGGACACTCCCTTTATCCTATGGCTACACCTTC.

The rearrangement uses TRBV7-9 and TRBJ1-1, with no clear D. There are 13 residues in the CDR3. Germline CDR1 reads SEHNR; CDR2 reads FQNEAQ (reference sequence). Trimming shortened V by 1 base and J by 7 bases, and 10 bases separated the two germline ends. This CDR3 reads CASSLDGRVEAFF. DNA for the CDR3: TGTGCCAGCAGCTTAGATGGGCGTGTTGAAGCTTTCTTT.

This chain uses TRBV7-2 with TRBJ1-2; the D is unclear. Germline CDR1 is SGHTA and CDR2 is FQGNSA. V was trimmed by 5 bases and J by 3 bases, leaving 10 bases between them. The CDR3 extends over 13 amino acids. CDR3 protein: CASSPYPDYGYTF. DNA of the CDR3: TGTGCCAGCAGCCCGTACCCTGACTATGGCTACACCTTC.

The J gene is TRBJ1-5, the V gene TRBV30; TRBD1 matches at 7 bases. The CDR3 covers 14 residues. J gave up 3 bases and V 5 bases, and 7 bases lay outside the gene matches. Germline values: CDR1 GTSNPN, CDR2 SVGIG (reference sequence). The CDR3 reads CAWRQGAVNQPQHF. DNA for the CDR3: TGTGCCTGGCGACAGGGTGCCGTCAATCAGCCCCAGCATTTT.